The 8 T cell receptor beta chains reported below all come from one sample, sequenced in a study of blood T cell repertoires in COVID-19. Clones were sequenced by immunoSEQ multiplex PCR, and TCRdb holds only the in-frame ones, with some missing. This table has about 360,000 clones, approximately 86% appearing once. The sample comprised peripheral blood. All receptors come from a human donor in a cohort sampled during active COVID-19.

This clone has just one count. This chain links TRBV19 with TRBJ2-1; 10 bases align to TRBD2. The ends lost 3 bases at V and 10 bases at J; junction bases unmatched: 9. CDR1 is LNHDA and CDR2 is SQIVND in the germline V gene (reference sequence). The CDR3 is 15 residues long. The CDR3: CASSMALAGAGEQFF. In DNA, the CDR3 is TGTGCCAGTAGTATGGCGCTAGCGGGAGCAGGGGAGCAGTTCTTC.

This sequence joins TRBV7-3 and TRBJ2-2; 12 bases are shared with TRBD2. CDR3 size: 15 residues. Germline-derived CDR1 and CDR2 are SGHTA and FQGTGA. The junction had 3 bases not matched to a gene; V was cut back by 2 bases and J by 8 bases. For the CDR3, the DNA is TGTGCCAGCAGCTTATCGACTAGCGGGAGTGGGGAGCTGTTTTTT. Its translation is CASSLSTSGSGELFF.

V is TRBV15 and J is TRBJ2-5; 9 nucleotides agree with TRBD1. The CDR3 has 15 amino acids. V was pared by 0 bases and J by 4 bases, with 3 bases of the junction left unmatched. From germline, CDR1 is LNHNV and CDR2 YYDKDF (reference sequence). The CDR3 loop reads CATSRDPGQGETQYF. CDR3 sequence (DNA): TGTGCCACCAGCAGAGACCCGGGACAGGGAGAGACCCAGTACTTC.

This chain joins TRBV5-6 and TRBJ2-1; D is possibly TRBD2 (7 bases). Germline loops: CDR1 SGHDT, CDR2 YYEEEE. Trimming stripped 1 base from V and 5 bases from J, with 16 bases between. CDR3 length equals 16 residues. In DNA form, the CDR3 reads TGTGCCAGCAGCTTGTGGAGGGGGGGAGCCCACAATGAGCAGTTCTTC. Its protein product is CASSLWRGGAHNEQFF. The variable domain in full, with the rest retrieved from reference TRBV5-6 and TRBJ2-1, is DAGVTQSPTHLIKTRGQQVTLRCSPKSGHDTVSWYQQALGQGPQFIFQYYEEEERQRGNFPDRFSGHQFPNYSSELNVNALLLGDSALYLCASSLWRGGAHNEQFFGPGTRLTVL.

The CDR3 bases are TGCGCCAGCAGCTTGGACCCAGGCACCGGGGAGCTGTTTTTT. It specifies CASSLDPGTGELFF. The J gene is TRBJ2-2, the V gene TRBV5-1; no reliable D call. Trimming removed 0 bases at V and 4 bases at J, with 7 bases between. From germline, CDR1 is SGHRS and CDR2 YFSETQ. This CDR3 region has 14 residues.

The chain has TRBV10-3 and TRBJ2-3, with D possibly TRBD1 on 6 matching bases. The ends were cut back, 0 bases at V and 4 bases at J, with 14 bases in the middle. The length of the CDR3 is 16 residues. Germline V gene data show CDR1 as ENHRY and CDR2 as SYGVKD. In DNA form, the CDR3 reads TGTGCCATCAGTGAGTCGAAAGTTCAGGGGCCAGATACGCAGTATTTT. Its protein product is CAISESKVQGPDTQYF.

This chain links TRBV7-6 with TRBJ2-5, with 9 bases that match TRBD2. V dropped 0 bases and J dropped 5; count of bases not matched to a gene: 10. The CDR3 spans 17 residues. The germline CDR1 and CDR2 sequences are SGHVS and FNYEAQ. CDR3 DNA: TGTGCCAGCAGCTTAGCGGTTTCCGCGGGGGGGCGGGAGACCCAGTACTTC. Translation: CASSLAVSAGGRETQYF.

The V and J genes are TRBV3-1 (or the pseudogene TRBV3-2) and TRBJ2-2; 9 nucleotides align to TRBD1. Trimming cost V 3 bases and J 7 bases; bases outside gene matches: 3. In germline, CDR1 is LGHDT, CDR2 YNNKEL (reference sequence). This CDR3 contains 14 residues. The CDR3, as DNA: TGTGCCAGCAGCCACAGGACAGGGGACGGGGAGCTGTTTTTT. Protein sequence: CASSHRTGDGELFF.